This T cell receptor beta chain appears in the sequencing data of a study of cytomegalovirus exposure and HLA in healthy donors. Study-level information: The 100 million to 120 million unique TCR beta sequences, from about 180 million T cells, were found by an earlier analysis. Early on, a data release was issued that held about 85 million unique TCRs from HLA-typed donors.

PCR was performed using 60 Vbeta and 13 Jbeta primers. Original processing notes: A later analysis tallied tens of millions of unique TCR beta chains, about 12 million of them shared. Profiled with immunoSEQ multiplex PCR; TCRdb holds only in-frame clones, not every one. V and J calls and clone size are those listed in that table; D and trimming were worked out from the DNA. The sample records about 120,000 clones, 70% to 80% being singletons. Broader study findings: Cytomegalovirus status was reportedly diagnosed by the classifier with high specificity and sensitivity.

About this clone itself: Its matching antigen is unknown.

Trimming left V 0 bases short and J 7 bases short, with 13 bases between. The CDR3 totals 14 residues. Germline V gene data show CDR1 as SGHNT and CDR2 as YYREEE (reference sequence). Sequenced: PBMCs. The chain uses TRBV5-4 and TRBJ1-2; no definite D call. The receptor was isolated from a man aged 30 to 39 in good health and CMV-seropositive. The CDR3 DNA is TGTGCCAGCAGCTTGGCCGGACTGGAGCGTGGCTACACCTTC. Its protein product is CASSLAGLERGYTF.